This T cell receptor beta chain was recorded in a study of spatial heterogeneity in lung cancer. This sample's time point: sample taken at primary tumor resection. Tumor, nontumor lung or frozen PBMC supplied whole RNA that was sequenced unsorted. The donor population consisted of roughly 70 patients with untreated, early-stage non-small cell lung cancer. The ends were cut back, 1 base at V and 4 bases at J, with 6 bases in the middle. The germline V gene has CDR1 SQVTM and CDR2 ANQGSEA. The CDR3 spans 12 residues. In this sample, this clonotype turned up many times. Each TCR cDNA molecule bore a unique molecular identifier. One entry per CDR3 protein results from TCRdb running MiXCR on the 5' RACE reads. The data contain around 50,000 distinct CDR3 sequences, 6% to 9.5% of them singletons.

The receptor comes from a female donor with early-stage non-small cell lung cancer. Here the sequenced sample was PBMCs, taken at surgery. This rearrangement joins TRBV29-1 to TRBJ2-3, with unresolved D. CDR3 bases: TGCAGCGTTGAAGGGTTCCCAGATACGCAGTATTTT. It is translated as CSVEGFPDTQYF.